This record concerns one T cell receptor (beta chain) sequence. Authors' processing steps: Reference gene primer amplification gave nucleated cell count estimates. Repertoires were generated with immunoSEQ multiplex PCR, while TCRdb's copy carries only in-frame clones and drops some. V, J and clone size were drawn from that table, and D and trimming were deduced from the DNA. The sample carries approximately 100,000 clones, roughly two thirds recorded once. This sample is drawn from a study of blood T cell repertoires in COVID-19. This CDR3 comprises 19 residues. With 2 bases removed from V and 0 bases from J, the gap between germline ends came to 25 bases. Germline CDR1 is SQVTM and CDR2 is ANQGSEA.

Sequencing was performed on peripheral blood. This receptor was identified in a human donor with acute or convalescent COVID-19. The donor label of this sample is uncertain. The chain has TRBV29-1 and TRBJ1-2; D gene uncertain. The CDR3 bases are TGCAGCGTTGAAACGGGATATCTTCACCCCTTATCGGCTAACTATGGCTACACCTTC. Its protein is CSVETGYLHPLSANYGYTF.